The clone carrying this T cell receptor beta chain has only a few counts. Its antigen is as yet unknown. These data are taken from a study of cytomegalovirus exposure and HLA in healthy donors. The PCR made use of 60 Vbeta and 13 Jbeta primers. The table came from immunoSEQ multiplex PCR; TCRdb's copy has only in-frame clones and leaves some out. The sample includes roughly 280,000 clones, just over 70% of them seen just once. The study's findings and limits: When a later analysis compared HLA-associated TCR beta chains with equally common others, the HLA-associated chains turned out to be more clonally expanded and to have lower generation probabilities. In a later analysis, across HLA loci, associated TCR counts were highest for DRB1, lowest for HLA-C.

Material: PBMCs. The clonotype comes from a female donor in good health and CMV-seronegative.

In DNA, the CDR3 is TGTGCCTGGGATGACAGGGGACGTCAGCCCCAGCATTTT. This gives the protein CAWDDRGRQPQHF. The rearrangement joins TRBV30 to TRBJ1-5; 8 bases align to TRBD1. J lost 6 bases, V lost 5 bases, and 6 bases had no gene match. Looked up from germline, CDR1 is GTSNPN and CDR2 is SVGIG (reference sequence). The CDR3 runs 13 residues.